This T cell receptor beta chain was found in a study of T cells in Graves' hyperthyroidism and ophthalmopathy. Study as a whole: Blood from the periphery was taken at initial diagnosis, before any treatment.

The authors deemed Graves' hyperthyroidism stable absent ophthalmopathy progression within 18 months. Clinical symptoms, serum thyroxine, TRAb, thyroid ultrasound and orbital computed tomography established diagnosis. It was RNA transcripts that yielded the amplified TCR beta CDR3 regions. Initially, a first-round RT-PCR of the TCR CDR3 employed the HTBI primer set. TCRdb re-derived calls from the multiplex PCR reads in MiXCR, one entry per CDR3 protein. This table holds a few hundred thousand distinct CDR3 sequences, roughly an eighth found once. Findings and limits, study-wide: Most thyroid clonotypes that were expanded above 0.001 also turned up in blood.

The CDR3 loop spans 17 amino acids. Germline V gene data show CDR1 as LNHDA and CDR2 as SQIVND (reference sequence). Trimming removed 6 bases at V and 4 bases at J, with 23 bases between. This clonotype has just a few counts. Its antigen is currently unknown. The sequence came from a woman in her late teens or twenties with Graves' hyperthyroidism. Sequenced: blood. The genes are TRBV19 and TRBJ2-3; D may be TRBD2 (5 bases). CDR3 amino acids: CASRAVGGLGLADTQYF. The DNA for the CDR3 is TGTGCCAGTAGAGCGGTCGGAGGATTGGGCCTGGCAGATACGCAGTATTTT.